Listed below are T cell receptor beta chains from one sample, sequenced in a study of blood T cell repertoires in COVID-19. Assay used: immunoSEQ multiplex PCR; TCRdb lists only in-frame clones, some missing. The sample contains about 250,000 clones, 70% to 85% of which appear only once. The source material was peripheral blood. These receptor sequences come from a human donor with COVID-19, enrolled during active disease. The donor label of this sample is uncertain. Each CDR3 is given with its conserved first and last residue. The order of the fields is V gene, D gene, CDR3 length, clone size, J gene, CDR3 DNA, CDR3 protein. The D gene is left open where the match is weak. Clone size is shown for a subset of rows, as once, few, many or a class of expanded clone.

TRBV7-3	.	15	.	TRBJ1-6	TGTGCCAGCAGCTCGTCCAGGGAGGGTAATTCACCCCTCCACTTT	CASSSSREGNSPLHF
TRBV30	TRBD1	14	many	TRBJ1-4	TGTGCCTGGGCGACAGGGGGGACTAATGAAAAACTGTTTTTT	CAWATGGTNEKLFF
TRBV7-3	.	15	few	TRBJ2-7	TGTGCCAGCAGCTTCGGAGGGCCAGGACCCTACGAGCAGTACTTC	CASSFGGPGPYEQYF
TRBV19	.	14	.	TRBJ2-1	TGTGCCAGTTTTCGGAGGGCCGGGGACAATGAGCAGTTCTTC	CASFRRAGDNEQFF
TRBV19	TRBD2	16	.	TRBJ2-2	TGTGCCAGTTGGTCTTCTGGCGGGAGAGGGAACGGGGAGCTGTTTTTT	CASWSSGGRGNGELFF
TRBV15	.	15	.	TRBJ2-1	TGTGCCACCAGCAGAGATTCGAGCTCCTACAATGAGCAGTTCTTC	CATSRDSSSYNEQFF
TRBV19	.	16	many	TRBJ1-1	TGTGCCAGTAGTATCTCCCCTGGGACACCAAACGCTGAAGCTTTCTTT	CASSISPGTPNAEAFF
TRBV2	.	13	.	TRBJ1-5	TGTGCCAGCAGGCCGGAACTAAATCAGCCCCAGCATTTT	CASRPELNQPQHF
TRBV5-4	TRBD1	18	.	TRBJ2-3	TGTGCCAGCAGCTTGGCCAAGGTGGCAGGGGGCGAGTCAGATACGCAGTATTTT	CASSLAKVAGGESDTQYF
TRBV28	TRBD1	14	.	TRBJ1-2	TGTGCCAGCAGTGATACAGGGGGCTACTATGGCTACACCTTC	CASSDTGGYYGYTF
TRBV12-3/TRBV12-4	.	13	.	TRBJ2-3	TGTGCCAGCAGTATCTGGTCGGACTCCTTAAAGTATTTT	CASSIWSDSLKYF
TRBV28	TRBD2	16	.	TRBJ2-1	TGTGCCAGTCGGACTAGCGGGTCCCAGGGTCACAATGAGCAGTTCTTC	CASRTSGSQGHNEQFF
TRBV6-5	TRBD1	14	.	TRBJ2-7	TGTGCCACCACCCCGGGACAGGTGTCGGCCGAGCAGTACTTC	CATTPGQVSAEQYF
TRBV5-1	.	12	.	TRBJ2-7	TGCGCCAGCAGTGCCGGAAGGGGCGAGCAGTACTTC	CASSAGRGEQYF
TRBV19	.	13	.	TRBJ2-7	TGTGCCAGTAGTCCCGCTAATAGCTACGAGCAGTACTTC	CASSPANSYEQYF